Listed below are T cell receptor beta chains from one sample, sequenced in a study of CD8+CD57+ T cells in acquired aplastic anemia. TCRdb ran MiXCR on the reads and lists one entry per CDR3 protein. The sample consists of hundreds of thousands of distinct CDR3 sequences, around 30% of them appearing once. The sample taken for sequencing was sorted CD4+, CD8+, or CD8+CD57+ T cells (not recorded which) from PBMCs. These receptors were collected from a human donor with aplastic anemia. CDR3s include the opening cysteine and the closing phenylalanine or tryptophan. Each record gives: V gene, J gene, CDR3 protein.

v_call: TRBV19; j_call: TRBJ2-1; cdr3_aa: CASSIFSGRGNEQFF
v_call: TRBV2; j_call: TRBJ2-5; cdr3_aa: CASVQGASTQYF
v_call: TRBV25-1; j_call: TRBJ1-4; cdr3_aa: CASSEFGAAEKLFF
v_call: TRBV7-8; j_call: TRBJ2-3; cdr3_aa: CASSLRQGVRVTDTQYF
v_call: TRBV7-2; j_call: TRBJ1-2; cdr3_aa: CASTPWTGENGYTF
v_call: TRBV24-1; j_call: TRBJ2-5; cdr3_aa: CATSGEETQYF
v_call: TRBV7-9; j_call: TRBJ2-3; cdr3_aa: CASSLGPSTDTQYF
v_call: TRBV15; j_call: TRBJ1-2; cdr3_aa: CAASRTGTGSFLYGYTF
v_call: TRBV29-1; j_call: TRBJ2-7; cdr3_aa: CSVLRPADYEQYF
v_call: TRBV19; j_call: TRBJ2-1; cdr3_aa: CASKGLVNYNEQFF